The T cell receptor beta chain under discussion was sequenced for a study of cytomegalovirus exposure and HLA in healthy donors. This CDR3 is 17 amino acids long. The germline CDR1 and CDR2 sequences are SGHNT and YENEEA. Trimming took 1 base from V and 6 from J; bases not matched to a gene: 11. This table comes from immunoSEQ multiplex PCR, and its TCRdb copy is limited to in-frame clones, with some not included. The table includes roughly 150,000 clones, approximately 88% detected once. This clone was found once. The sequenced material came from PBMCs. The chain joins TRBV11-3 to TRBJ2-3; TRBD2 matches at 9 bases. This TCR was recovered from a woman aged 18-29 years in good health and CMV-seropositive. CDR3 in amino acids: CASSLGQREEMKDTQYF. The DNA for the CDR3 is TGTGCCAGCAGCTTAGGGCAGCGGGAGGAGATGAAGGATACGCAGTATTTT. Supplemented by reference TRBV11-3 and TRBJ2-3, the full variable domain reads EAGVVQSPRYKIIEKKQPVAFWCNPISGHNTLYWYLQNLGQGPELLIRYENEEAVDDSQLPKDRFSAERLKGVDSTLKIQPAELGDSAVYLCASSLGQREEMKDTQYFGPGTRLTVL.